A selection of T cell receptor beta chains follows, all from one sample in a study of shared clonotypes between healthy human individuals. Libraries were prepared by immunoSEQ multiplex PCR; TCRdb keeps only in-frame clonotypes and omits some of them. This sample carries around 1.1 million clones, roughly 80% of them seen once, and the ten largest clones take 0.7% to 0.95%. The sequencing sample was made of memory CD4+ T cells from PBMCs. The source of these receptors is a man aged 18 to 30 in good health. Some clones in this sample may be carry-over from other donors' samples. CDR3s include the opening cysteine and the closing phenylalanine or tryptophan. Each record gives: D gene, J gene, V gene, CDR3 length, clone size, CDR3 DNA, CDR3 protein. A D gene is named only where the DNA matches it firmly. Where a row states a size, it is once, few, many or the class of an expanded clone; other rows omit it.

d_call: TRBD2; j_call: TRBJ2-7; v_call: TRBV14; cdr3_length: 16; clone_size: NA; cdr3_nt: TGTGCCAGCAGCCTTACTAGCGGGAGTATCGCTTACGAGCAGTACTTC; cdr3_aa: CASSLTSGSIAYEQYF
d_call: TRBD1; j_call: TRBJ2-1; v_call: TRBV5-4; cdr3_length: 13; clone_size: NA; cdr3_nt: TGTGCCAGCAGCCGACAGGGTAGACATGAGCAGTTCTTC; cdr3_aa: CASSRQGRHEQFF
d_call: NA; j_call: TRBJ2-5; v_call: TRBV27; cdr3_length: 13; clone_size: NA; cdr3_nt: TGTGCCAGCAGTTTAAAACCCCACGATTCCCAGTACTTC; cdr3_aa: CASSLKPHDSQYF
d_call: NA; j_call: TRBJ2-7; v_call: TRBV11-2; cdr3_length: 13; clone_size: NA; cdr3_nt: TGTGCCAGCAGCTTCGGGGGACCCTACGAGCAGTACTTC; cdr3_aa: CASSFGGPYEQYF
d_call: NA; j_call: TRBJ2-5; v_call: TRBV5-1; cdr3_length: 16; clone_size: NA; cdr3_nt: TGCGCCAGCAGCTTAGTCAGGGGAGAAAACCAAGAGACCCAGTACTTC; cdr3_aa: CASSLVRGENQETQYF
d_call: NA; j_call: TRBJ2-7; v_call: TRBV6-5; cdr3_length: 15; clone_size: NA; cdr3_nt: TGTGCCAGCAGGTTGGCCGGGAGCCACTCCTACGAGCAGTACTTC; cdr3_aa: CASRLAGSHSYEQYF
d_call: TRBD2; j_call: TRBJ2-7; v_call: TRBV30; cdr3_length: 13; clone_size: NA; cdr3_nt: TGTGCCTGTAAGCGGGAGAGGTCCTACGAGCAGTACTTC; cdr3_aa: CACKRERSYEQYF
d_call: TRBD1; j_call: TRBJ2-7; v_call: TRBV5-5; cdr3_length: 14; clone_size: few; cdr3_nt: TGTGCCAGCAGCTTCGACAGGGACCCCTACGAGCAGTACTTC; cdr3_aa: CASSFDRDPYEQYF
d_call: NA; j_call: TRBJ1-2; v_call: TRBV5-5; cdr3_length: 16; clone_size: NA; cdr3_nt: TGTGCCAGCAGCTTGGTGGAGACACCGCTCGTCTATGGCTACACCTTC; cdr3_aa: CASSLVETPLVYGYTF
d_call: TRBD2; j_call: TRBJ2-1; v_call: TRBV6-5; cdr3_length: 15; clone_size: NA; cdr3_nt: TGTGCCAGCAGACGGCCGGGACTAGCGGGAATTGAGCAGTTCTTC; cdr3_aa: CASRRPGLAGIEQFF
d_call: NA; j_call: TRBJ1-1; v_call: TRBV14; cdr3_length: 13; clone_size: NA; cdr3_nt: TGTGCCAGCAGCCAAGGGATGAACACTGAAGCTTTCTTT; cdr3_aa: CASSQGMNTEAFF
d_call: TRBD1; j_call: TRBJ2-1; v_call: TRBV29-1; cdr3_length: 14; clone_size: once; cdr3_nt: TGCAGCGTTGCCGGGACAGGGAGGTTCAATGAGCAGTTCTTC; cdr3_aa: CSVAGTGRFNEQFF
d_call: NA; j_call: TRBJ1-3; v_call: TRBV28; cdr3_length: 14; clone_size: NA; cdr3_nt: TGTGCCAGCGTAGAGGTCAGGTCTGGAAACACCATATATTTT; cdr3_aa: CASVEVRSGNTIYF
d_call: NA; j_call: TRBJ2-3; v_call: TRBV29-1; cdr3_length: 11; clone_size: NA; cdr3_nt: TGCAGCGTGGCCGCCAGTAATACGCAGTATTTT; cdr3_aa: CSVAASNTQYF